Sequencing of this T cell receptor (beta chain) was carried out in a study of EBV T-cell therapy then PD-1 blockade in nasopharyngeal carcinoma. Treatment indicated: AdE1-LMPpoly-expanded autologous EBV-specific T-cell therapy followed by anti-PD-1 nivolumab. On this clone itself: What it recognizes is unknown.

This CDR3 contains 16 residues. Trimming left V 2 bases short and J 2 bases short, with 14 bases between. CDR1 and CDR2 from the germline V gene are SGHKS and YYEKEE (reference sequence). Sequenced by immunoSEQ multiplex PCR; TCRdb stores in-frame clones only, minus some. The sample has about 17,000 clones; around 80% are singletons. The clonotype was recovered from a man aged 40-49 years with nasopharyngeal carcinoma. This chain joins TRBV5-5 and TRBJ1-3; possibly TRBD1 for D (5 bases). This material consisted of CD8+ T cells from blood, taken at day 0 from a patient whose treatment included autologous EBV-specific T cells and nivolumab. CDR3 in amino acids: CASSLARAGTGNTIYF. The CDR3 region has the DNA TGTGCCAGCAGCTTAGCAAGGGCAGGGACTGGAAACACCATATATTTT.